This TCR beta chain came from a study of blood T cell repertoires in COVID-19. On the study more broadly: From the United States, Italy and Spain came samples of acute and convalescent COVID-19.

Germline-derived CDR1 and CDR2 are LGHNT and FRNRAP. The CDR3 spans 14 residues. The V gene end was trimmed by 1 base and the J gene end by 4 bases; junction bases not matched to a gene: 0. TCRdb keeps only in-frame clones here, not all; method: immunoSEQ multiplex PCR. The table has 150,000 to 200,000 clones, 90% to 95% seen once. The sample was peripheral blood. The chain has TRBV12-5 and TRBJ2-3; 9 nucleotides agree with TRBD1. The clonotype comes from a woman aged 45 to 65 with acute or convalescent COVID-19. The CDR3 reads CASGLDRGPDTQYF. CDR3 coding DNA: TGTGCTAGTGGTTTGGACAGGGGGCCAGATACGCAGTATTTT.